The rows below give T cell receptor beta chains drawn from one sample of a study of blood T cells in healthy people across ages. TCRdb re-called the 5' RACE reads with MiXCR, one entry per CDR3 protein. There are about 1.6 million distinct CDR3 sequences in the sample; 34% occur only once, and about 11% lies in the top ten. The specimen sequenced was blood. These TCRs come from a woman between 25 and 40 years old in good health. Each CDR3 is given with its conserved first and last residue. Fields, in order: J gene, D gene, V gene, clone size, CDR3 DNA, CDR3 protein. D genes are given only for firm matches. The size of a clone is reported for some rows only, either as once, few or many, or as a class for expanded clones.

>TRBJ2-1|-|TRBV5-6|few
TGTGCCAGCAGCTTGTCATCAGGGGCTATACGCAATGAGCAGTTCTTC
CASSLSSGAIRNEQFF
>TRBJ2-5|TRBD2|TRBV6-6|-
TGTGCCAGCAGCGATGGGACTAGCGGTCGGCTTGGTCAGACCCAGTACTTC
CASSDGTSGRLGQTQYF
>TRBJ2-7|-|TRBV20-1|many
TGCAGTGCTAGAGCGACGGATACCTACGAGCAGTACTTC
CSARATDTYEQYF
>TRBJ2-7|-|TRBV5-1|few
TGCGCCACCCAGCCCCCCAACTCCTACGAGCAGTACTTC
CATQPPNSYEQYF
>TRBJ1-4|-|TRBV5-1|-
TGCGCCAGCAGCTTGCGTTCAGGGAACGATGAAAAACTGTTTTTT
CASSLRSGNDEKLFF
>TRBJ1-4|-|TRBV6-5|many
TGTGCCAGCACGGGGGCGCGGGGTGAAAAACTGTTTTTT
CASTGARGEKLFF
>TRBJ1-2|-|TRBV10-3|few
TGTGCCATCAGTGAGGGGGGACAACTAGCCTATGGCTACACCTTC
CAISEGGQLAYGYTF
>TRBJ2-3|-|TRBV5-1|few
TGCGCCAGCAGCTTGAGGTGGGGGACCACAGATACGCAGTATTTT
CASSLRWGTTDTQYF
>TRBJ1-5|-|TRBV6-1|-
TGTGCCAGCAGTGAACGGGGGTTGGGCAATCAGCCCCAGCATTTT
CASSERGLGNQPQHF
>TRBJ2-3|-|TRBV9|few
TGTGCCAGCAGCGTAGGGTCCAGGGAGAACACAGATACGCAGTATTTT
CASSVGSRENTDTQYF
>TRBJ2-5|-|TRBV4-2|few
TGTGCCAGCAGCCAAGAAGGTTTTATGACTCGACCACAAGAGACCCAGTACTTC
CASSQEGFMTRPQETQYF
>TRBJ1-5|TRBD1|TRBV7-2|-
TGTGCCAGCAGCTTCCGGGACAGGTCTAATCAGCCCCAGCATTTT
CASSFRDRSNQPQHF
>TRBJ2-1|TRBD1|TRBV11-2|-
TGTGCCAGCAGCTTGGGGACAGGGGGGGGCGATGAGCAGTTCTTC
CASSLGTGGGDEQFF
>TRBJ2-5|TRBD2|TRBV20-1|-
TGCAGTGCTAGAGATCTAGCGGGAGAAGGGGGTCAAGAGACCCAGTACTTC
CSARDLAGEGGQETQYF
>TRBJ1-1|-|TRBV20-1|-
TGCAGTGCTAGGGGGGCCTCAGCTTTCTTT
CSARGASAFF
>TRBJ2-1|-|TRBV20-1|-
TGCAGTGCTAGAGATGTGCAGGGACTTAGTGAGCAGTTCTTC
CSARDVQGLSEQFF
>TRBJ2-6|-|TRBV2|-
TGTGCCAGCAGTGGAGACACTGGGGCCAACGTCCTGACTTTC
CASSGDTGANVLTF
>TRBJ2-2|-|TRBV4-1|-
TGCGCCAGCAGCCGCGGAGCCGGGCCGAACACCGGGGAGCTGTTTTTT
CASSRGAGPNTGELFF
>TRBJ2-3|TRBD2|TRBV20-1|few
TGCAGTGCTGCCCCCCCAGCGGGAGTTGGTGATACGCAGTATTTT
CSAAPPAGVGDTQYF
>TRBJ2-7|-|TRBV27|-
TGTGCCAGCAGCCCCAGCTGGGGGGAGTCCGTAGGCGAGCAGTACTTC
CASSPSWGESVGEQYF